The 28 T cell receptor beta chains below come from one sample, sequenced in a study of T cell responses to AZD1222 COVID-19 vaccine. Some clones are missing from TCRdb's copy, which holds only in-frame ones; the method was immunoSEQ multiplex PCR. The sample lists more than 150,000 clones, roughly 92% occurring once. This sample comprised peripheral blood, obtained on day 0 of AZD1222 vaccination. Source of these receptors: an adult in good health.

The chain carries TRBV6-5 and TRBJ1-6, with 8 bases that match TRBD1. V was clipped by 0 bases and J by 9 bases; unmatched bases: 7. This CDR3 is 16 amino acids long. The germline gives CDR1 MNHEY, CDR2 SVGAGI. CDR3 sequence reads: CASSYSGTGFGSPLHF. For the CDR3, the DNA is TGTGCCAGCAGTTACTCGGGGACAGGTTTTGGTTCACCCCTCCACTTT.

This clone was observed once. This chain uses TRBV7-9 with TRBJ1-1, with no clear D. Trimming took 1 base from V and 10 from J, leaving 16 bases between them. This CDR3 contains 14 residues. CDR1 is SEHNR, CDR2 FQNEAQ, per germline (reference sequence). The CDR3 is CASSLGGLPAGAFF. The CDR3 bases are TGTGCCAGCAGCTTAGGCGGTCTACCGGCGGGAGCTTTCTTT.

V usage is TRBV3-1 (or the pseudogene TRBV3-2) and J usage is TRBJ1-5; TRBD1 might be the D (5 bases). The CDR3 spans 17 residues. Germline V gene data show CDR1 as LGHDT and CDR2 as YNNKEL (reference sequence). V lost 0 bases to trimming and J lost 1 base, with 13 bases between them. The DNA for the CDR3 is TGTGCCAGCAGCCAAGATGGGGGGGGGAGGAGCAATCAGCCCCAGCATTTT. This sequence encodes CASSQDGGGRSNQPQHF.

This clone was counted once. CDR3 in amino acids: CAWSVPQLAGVNYEQYF. The DNA of the CDR3 is TGTGCCTGGAGTGTACCCCAACTAGCGGGAGTTAACTACGAGCAGTACTTC. The chain is built from TRBV30 and TRBJ2-7; 11 positions match TRBD2. The J segment lost 3 bases and the V segment lost 0 bases, leaving 10 bases of the junction unmatched. CDR3 length: 17 amino acids. Looked up from germline, CDR1 is GTSNPN and CDR2 is SVGIG (reference sequence).

This clone came up once. The chain uses TRBV7-9 and TRBJ2-4; D not resolved. Germline-derived CDR1 and CDR2 are SEHNR and FQNEAQ (reference sequence). CDR3 length: 15 amino acids. The germline V and J ends were trimmed by 1 base and 6 bases, with 13 bases remaining between them. The CDR3 region has the DNA TGTGCCAGCAGCTTAGAATCGATGACGGTAAACATTCAGTACTTC. This translates into CASSLESMTVNIQYF.

This clone was seen a single time. The chain couples TRBV12-3 or TRBV12-4 to TRBJ1-1; possible D gene TRBD1, 5 bases. V lost 2 bases to trimming and J lost 6 bases, with 7 bases between them. This CDR3 comprises 12 residues. In nucleotides, the CDR3 is TGTGCCAGCAGTTTATTAGGGGCTGAAGCTTTCTTT. Translating it yields CASSLLGAEAFF.

This chain uses TRBV18 with TRBJ1-2; tentative D call: TRBD1 (5 bases). This CDR3 is built from 15 residues. V lost 0 bases and J 1 base, leaving 9 bases between the germline ends. CDR1 KGHSH and CDR2 LQKENI come from the germline V gene. The DNA for the CDR3 is TGTGCCAGCTCACCACCGGCGGGACGTAACTATGGCTACACCTTC. Protein product: CASSPPAGRNYGYTF.

This chain uses TRBV12-3 or TRBV12-4 with TRBJ1-1; a weak D match, TRBD1 (6 bases). This CDR3 spans 10 amino acids. V lost 6 bases to trimming and J lost 12 bases, with 11 bases between them. The CDR3 sequence: CASRRTVTFF. In DNA, the CDR3 is TGTGCCAGCAGACGGACAGTTACTTTCTTT.

V and J are TRBV7-2 and TRBJ2-2; the D gene is possibly TRBD2 (6 bases). Germline lookup yields CDR1 SGHTA and CDR2 FQGNSA. The CDR3 runs 16 residues. Trimming cost V 5 bases and J 1 base, with 14 bases left between them. CDR3 protein: CASSPRGSGNTGELFF. DNA for the CDR3: TGTGCCAGCAGCCCTCGGGGTAGCGGGAACACCGGGGAGCTGTTTTTT.

This CDR3 reads CASSQALGVDEKLFF. CDR3 nucleotide sequence: TGTGCCAGCAGCCAGGCGCTCGGGGTGGATGAAAAACTGTTTTTT. The genes are TRBV14 and TRBJ1-4; D unclear. Trimming took off 3 bases at V and 6 bases at J, with 14 bases between the two ends. Germline-derived CDR1 and CDR2 are SGHDN and FVKESK. This CDR3 contains 15 residues.

In DNA form, the CDR3 reads TGTGCCAGCCAACCGGGAGGGAATCGTAATTCACCCCTCCACTTT. This encodes CASQPGGNRNSPLHF. The chain carries TRBV27 and TRBJ1-6; D not resolved. Trimming left V 8 bases short and J 6 bases short, with 17 bases between. CDR1 and CDR2 (germline): MNHEY, SMNVEV (reference sequence). The CDR3 has 15 residues.

The chain combines TRBV19 with TRBJ2-3; a possible D gene is TRBD2 (6 bases). V was trimmed by 1 base and J by 5 bases, leaving 13 bases between them. The CDR3 consists of 15 residues. The germline V gene encodes CDR1 LNHDA and CDR2 SQIVND (reference sequence). CDR3 in amino acids: CASSIAEGLGDTQYF. The DNA for the CDR3 is TGTGCCAGTAGTATAGCGGAGGGTTTGGGAGATACGCAGTATTTT. Full variable domain (missing parts from reference TRBV19 and TRBJ2-3): DGGITQSPKYLFRKEGQNVTLSCEQNLNHDAMYWYRQDPGQGLRLIYYSQIVNDFQKGDIAEGYSVSREKKESFPLTVTSAQKNPTAFYLCASSIAEGLGDTQYFGPGTRLTVL.

The CDR3 here is CASSSAASGLQETQYF. The CDR3 nucleotides are TGTGCCAGCAGCTCAGCGGCTAGCGGGCTTCAAGAGACCCAGTACTTC. J is TRBJ2-5 and V is TRBV7-6; 8 bases fit TRBD2. The CDR3 has 16 amino acids. Trimming removed 4 bases from V and 2 bases from J; junction bases left unmatched: 9. Per the germline V gene, CDR1 is SGHVS and CDR2 is FNYEAQ.

The chain has TRBV10-2 and TRBJ1-3; 7 bases match TRBD1. The junction had 10 bases not matched to a gene; V was cut back by 2 bases and J by 9 bases. This CDR3 is built from 15 residues. CDR1 is WSHSY, CDR2 SAAADI, per germline. In DNA, the CDR3 is TGCGCCAGCAGTGAGAGACAGGGTTTCGGAGGCACCATATATTTT. It translates to CASSERQGFGGTIYF.

The chain is built from TRBV6-2 or TRBV6-3 and TRBJ1-2, with D unclear. The germline V gene encodes CDR1 MNHEY and CDR2 SVGEGT. V was pared by 6 bases and J by 0 bases, with 8 bases between. The CDR3 contains 13 residues. CDR3 sequence (DNA): TGTGCCAGCAGCCACAGAGCTAACTATGGCTACACCTTC. Translated: CASSHRANYGYTF.

The CDR3 protein is CASSSRATGELFF. The CDR3 nucleotides read TGTGCCAGCAGTTCCAGGGCCACCGGGGAGCTGTTTTTT. The chain links TRBV6-5 to TRBJ2-2; a possible D gene is TRBD1 (5 bases). Deletions cut 4 bases from V and 4 bases from J, with 7 bases between. The CDR3 has 13 residues. Looked up from germline, CDR1 is MNHEY and CDR2 is SVGAGI.

This sequence joins TRBV5-6 and TRBJ1-5; D uncertain. Germline CDR1 SGHDT, CDR2 YYEEEE. The CDR3 length is 15 residues. With 2 bases removed from V and 4 bases from J, the gap between germline ends came to 13 bases. The CDR3 DNA is TGTGCCAGCAGCTTCGGCGGTAACCCAAATCAGCCCCAGCATTTT. Residues: CASSFGGNPNQPQHF.

The chain combines TRBV7-2 with TRBJ2-7; 9 bases fit TRBD2. The CDR3 runs 16 residues. The germline V gene encodes CDR1 SGHTA and CDR2 FQGNSA. J gave up 7 bases and V 6 bases, and 16 bases lay outside the gene matches. The CDR3 loop is CASSPFLAGGLDEQYF. The CDR3 DNA reads TGTGCCAGCAGTCCCTTTCTCGCGGGAGGGCTGGATGAGCAGTACTTC.

The chain joins TRBV15 to TRBJ2-7; 9 bases map to TRBD2. V lost 0 bases and J lost 2; bases outside the gene matches: 11. The CDR3 extends over 18 amino acids. Per the germline V gene, CDR1 is LNHNV and CDR2 is YYDKDF (reference sequence). The CDR3 coding sequence is TGTGCCACCAGCAGAGATCTCTCCTTTAGCGGGAGAGCCTACGAGCAGTACTTC. The encoded protein is CATSRDLSFSGRAYEQYF.

The V gene is TRBV19, the J gene TRBJ1-1; possible D gene TRBD1, 5 bases. CDR1 LNHDA and CDR2 SQIVND come from the germline V gene (reference sequence). The CDR3 is made up of 13 amino acids. Trimming took off 4 bases at V and 5 bases at J, with 11 bases between the two ends. The CDR3 DNA follows: TGTGCCAGTAGTAGAGCAGGGTGGACTGAAGCTTTCTTT. Its protein is CASSRAGWTEAFF.

The rearrangement links TRBV4-3 to TRBJ2-2, with a tentative D call TRBD1 (6 bases). V was clipped by 2 bases and J by 4 bases, with 8 bases between them. Germline assignment: CDR1 LGHNA and CDR2 YSLEER. The CDR3 sequence is 14 residues long. CDR3 DNA: TGCGCCAGCAGCCAACTGGGGGCCACCGGGGAGCTGTTTTTT. Translating gives CASSQLGATGELFF.

The chain is built from TRBV11-2 and TRBJ1-1; the D is unclear. This CDR3 has 13 amino acids. V dropped 0 bases and J dropped 4 bases, with 6 bases sitting between them. CDR1 is SGHAT, CDR2 FQNNGV, per germline. The chain's CDR3 is CASSLESGTEAFF. The CDR3 DNA follows: TGTGCCAGCAGCTTAGAATCTGGCACTGAAGCTTTCTTT.

CDR3 residues: CASGNGDSFLNEKLFF. DNA of the CDR3: TGTGCCAGCGGTAACGGGGACTCCTTTCTTAATGAAAAACTGTTTTTT. This rearrangement joins TRBV28 to TRBJ1-4, with D possibly being TRBD1 (5 bases). The CDR3 spans 16 residues. Deletions cut 8 bases from V and 4 bases from J, with 20 bases between. Germline V gene sequence: CDR1 MDHEN, CDR2 SYDVKM.

This clone was counted a few times. The chain employs TRBV3-1 (or the pseudogene TRBV3-2) and TRBJ2-3; D remains unclear. The CDR3 sequence is 12 residues long. From germline, CDR1 is LGHDT and CDR2 YNNKEL (reference sequence). The germline V and J ends were trimmed by 6 bases and 3 bases, with 7 bases remaining between them. The CDR3 DNA is TGTGCCAGCAGTAGTGTTACAGATACGCAGTATTTT. Translated, it gives CASSSVTDTQYF.

The chain has TRBV19 and TRBJ1-2; D might be TRBD1 (5 bases). Germline V gene sequence: CDR1 LNHDA, CDR2 SQIVND (reference sequence). Between the trimmed V and J ends, which lost 5 bases and 4 bases, there was a span of 11 bases. This CDR3 region has 13 residues. This chain's CDR3 is CASSFGTIYGYTF. The CDR3 DNA reads as TGTGCCAGTAGTTTCGGGACTATCTATGGCTACACCTTC.

The rearrangement links TRBV3-1 (or the pseudogene TRBV3-2) to TRBJ2-2; D is unresolved. This CDR3 contains 12 residues. Germline V gene data show CDR1 as LGHDT and CDR2 as YNNKEL (reference sequence). Trimming pared 2 bases from V and 7 bases from J, leaving 5 bases between. The CDR3 loop is CASSQRYGELFF. CDR3 bases: TGTGCCAGCAGCCAACGGTACGGGGAGCTGTTTTTT.

The CDR3 nucleotides read TGCGCCAGCAGTGAGTTTAAACAGACCAATCCTACGAATTCACCCCTCCACTTT. It yields the protein CASSEFKQTNPTNSPLHF. The rearrangement links TRBV10-1 to TRBJ1-6, with D uncertain. CDR1 and CDR2 from the germline V gene are WNHNN and SYGVQD (reference sequence). The CDR3 covers 18 residues. With 1 base removed from V and 7 bases from J, the gap between germline ends came to 20 bases.

The genes are TRBV5-4 and TRBJ1-4; D gene unclear. The germline CDR1 and CDR2 sequences are SGHNT and YYREEE (reference sequence). The CDR3 sequence is 14 residues long. Between the trimmed V and J ends, which lost 4 bases and 6 bases, there was a span of 13 bases. The CDR3 here is CASSRTGSDEKLFF. CDR3 nucleotide sequence: TGTGCCAGCAGCCGAACCGGGAGCGATGAAAAACTGTTTTTT.